The following is a T cell receptor beta chain sequence with its context. These data originate in a study of OX40 agonist ivuxolimab in advanced cancers. Study-level background: Patients were given ivuxolimab, an antibody that agonizes OX40 (CD134).

TCRdb keeps only in-frame clones here, not all; method: immunoSEQ multiplex PCR. The sample yields some 74,000 clones, 85% seen once. Individuals having autoimmune disease history or systemic immunosuppression were not enrolled. V was clipped by 8 bases and J by 5 bases, with 10 bases between them. The CDR3 length is 12 residues. Germline V gene lookup returns CDR1 LGHNT and CDR2 FRNRAP. The specimen was CD4+ or CD8+ T cells sorted from blood, collected in a trial of the OX40 agonist ivuxolimab. The TCR sequence derives from an adult with an advanced solid tumor such as melanoma, head and neck, liver or kidney cancer. The chain is built from TRBV12-5 and TRBJ1-5; D unresolved. The CDR3 DNA reads as TGTGCTAGTAGGCGAGAAGATCAGCCCCAGCATTTT. This codes for CASRREDQPQHF.